This entry describes one TCR beta chain. The sample is drawn from a study of T cell changes during pregnancy in multiple sclerosis. Some clones are missing from TCRdb's copy, which holds only in-frame ones; the method was immunoSEQ multiplex PCR. Among 85,000 to 130,000 clones, about 89% were seen once, and the ten largest hold over 1.5%. The CDR3 totals 13 residues. Germline-derived CDR1 and CDR2 are SQVTM and ANQGSEA. V shed 6 bases, J shed 1 base, and the junction held 6 bases outside the gene matches. This clonotype was sampled from a female donor with multiple sclerosis, enrolled in a pregnancy study. This material consisted of peripheral blood, taken before pregnancy. The chain uses TRBV29-1 and TRBJ2-7; 7 bases are shared with TRBD1. CDR3 residues: CSVGQSASYEQYF. The CDR3 DNA follows: TGCAGCGTGGGACAGAGTGCGTCCTACGAGCAGTACTTC.